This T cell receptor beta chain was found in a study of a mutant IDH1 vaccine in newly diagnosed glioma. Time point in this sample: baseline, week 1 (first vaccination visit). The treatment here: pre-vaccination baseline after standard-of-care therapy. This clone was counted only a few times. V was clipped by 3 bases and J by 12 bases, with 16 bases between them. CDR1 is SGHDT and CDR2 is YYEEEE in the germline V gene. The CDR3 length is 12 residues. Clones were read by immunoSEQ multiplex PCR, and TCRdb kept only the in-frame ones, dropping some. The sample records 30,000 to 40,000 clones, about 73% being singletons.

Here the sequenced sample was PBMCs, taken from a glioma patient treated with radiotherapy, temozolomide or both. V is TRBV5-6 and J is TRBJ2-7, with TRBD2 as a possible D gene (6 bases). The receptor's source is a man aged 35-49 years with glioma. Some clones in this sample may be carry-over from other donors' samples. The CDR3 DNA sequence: TGTGCCAGCAGCTCGGGACTCCACGAGGGGTACTTC. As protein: CASSSGLHEGYF.